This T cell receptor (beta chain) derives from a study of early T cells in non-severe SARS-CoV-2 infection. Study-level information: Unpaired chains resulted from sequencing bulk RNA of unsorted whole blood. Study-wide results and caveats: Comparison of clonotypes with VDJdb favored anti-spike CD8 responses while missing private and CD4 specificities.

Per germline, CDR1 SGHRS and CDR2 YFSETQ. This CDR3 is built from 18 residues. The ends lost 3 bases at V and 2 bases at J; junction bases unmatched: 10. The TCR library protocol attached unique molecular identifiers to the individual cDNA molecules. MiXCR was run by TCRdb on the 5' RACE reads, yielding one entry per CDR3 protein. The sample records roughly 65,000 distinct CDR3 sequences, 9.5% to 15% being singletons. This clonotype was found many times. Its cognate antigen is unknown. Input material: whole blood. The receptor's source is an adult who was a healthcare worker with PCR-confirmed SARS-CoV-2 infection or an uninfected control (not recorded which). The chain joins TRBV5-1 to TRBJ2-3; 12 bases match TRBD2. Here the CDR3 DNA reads TGCGCCAGCAGCTCACAACCCTCTAGCGGGGGGGCCACAGATACGCAGTATTTT. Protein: CASSSQPSSGGATDTQYF.